The clone carrying this T cell receptor beta chain was recorded a few times. Other DNA sequences of this sample code for an identical CDR3. The method was immunoSEQ multiplex PCR; TCRdb's version includes in-frame clones alone and lacks a portion of them. Counted here are 35,000 to 40,000 clones, around 92% occurring once; the ten biggest clones make up more than 9%. Germline-derived CDR1 and CDR2 are MNHEY and SVGAGI. The CDR3 covers 14 residues. The J segment lost 2 bases and the V segment lost 5 bases, leaving 4 bases of the junction unmatched. This entry belongs to a study of OX40 agonist ivuxolimab in advanced cancers. Study summary: Partial responses were achieved by three patients, one with hepatocellular carcinoma and two with cutaneous melanoma.

This rearrangement joins TRBV6-5 to TRBJ2-7; 9 bases are a match to TRBD2. The sample consisted of CD4+ or CD8+ T cells sorted from blood, taken in a trial of the OX40 agonist ivuxolimab. The sequence derives from an adult with an advanced solid tumor such as melanoma, head and neck, liver or kidney cancer. This CDR3 reads CASSQGLAPYEQYF. In nucleotides, the CDR3 is TGTGCCAGCAGTCAGGGACTAGCCCCCTACGAGCAGTACTTC.